A selection of T cell receptor beta chains follows, all from one sample in a study of blood T cell repertoires in COVID-19. Generated by immunoSEQ multiplex PCR, the TCRdb table keeps only in-frame clones and is missing some. The sample carries about 46,000 clones, 70% to 90% recorded once. What was sequenced was peripheral blood. These receptors were obtained from a human donor in a cohort sampled during active COVID-19. The donor label of this sample is uncertain. Each CDR3 is given with its conserved first and last residue. The D gene is left open where the match is weak. Clone size, where shown, is once, few, many, or a class for clones that have expanded.

D gene | clone size | J gene | V gene | CDR3 DNA | CDR3 protein
. | . | TRBJ1-1 | TRBV7-2 | TGTGCCAGCAGCCCGTACAACCAAAACACTGAAGCTTTCTTT | CASSPYNQNTEAFF
TRBD2 | . | TRBJ2-3 | TRBV4-2 | TGTGCCAGCAGCCAACAACTAGCGGAACTCACAGATACGCAGTATTTT | CASSQQLAELTDTQYF
TRBD2 | . | TRBJ2-5 | TRBV4-3 | TGCGCCAGCAGCCAAGGAACTAGCGGGTTGGAGACCCAGTACTTC | CASSQGTSGLETQYF
. | . | TRBJ2-1 | TRBV7-6 | TGTGCCAGCAGCTTACGGATTTCGGGGAGTACAGGGTACAATGAGCAGTTCTTC | CASSLRISGSTGYNEQFF
. | once | TRBJ1-2 | TRBV4-3 | TGCGCCAGCAGCCAAGATTTGTTGGGGGGTTATGGCTACACCTTC | CASSQDLLGGYGYTF
. | . | TRBJ2-3 | TRBV19 | TGTGCCAGTAGTATAGCCCGCGGTAGCACAGATACGCAGTATTTT | CASSIARGSTDTQYF
TRBD1 | . | TRBJ1-2 | TRBV3-1/TRBV3-2 | TGTGCCAGCAGCCAAGACCGACAGGGTGGAGGCTACACCTTC | CASSQDRQGGGYTF
TRBD1 | . | TRBJ1-5 | TRBV19 | TGTGCCAGTAGTATGCCGGGACAGGGAGTGAAGAATCAGCCCCAGCATTTT | CASSMPGQGVKNQPQHF
. | . | TRBJ2-5 | TRBV12-3/TRBV12-4 | TGTGCCAGCAGTTTCCGGGGTCAAGAGACCCAGTACTTC | CASSFRGQETQYF
TRBD1 | . | TRBJ1-5 | TRBV15 | TGTGCCACCAGCAGAGATACGTGGACAGGGGGCAGTCAGCCCCAGCATTTT | CATSRDTWTGGSQPQHF
. | . | TRBJ1-1 | TRBV5-3 | TGTGCCAGAAGTCTTGAAGCTTTCTTT | CARSLEAFF